The rows below give T cell receptor beta chains drawn from one sample of a study of CD8 T cells in ankylosing spondylitis. In TCRdb, the 5' RACE reads were re-called with MiXCR into one record per CDR3 protein. The sample has about 240,000 distinct CDR3 sequences, around 10% seen once; the top ten hold 6.8%. The sample comprised blood, either unsorted or a sorted T cell fraction (not recorded which). The receptors shown here come from a male donor with ankylosing spondylitis or in good health (not recorded which). The CDR3 runs from the conserved cysteine through the conserved F or W. The order of the fields is V gene, CDR3 length, clone size, J gene, D gene, CDR3 protein, CDR3 DNA. D genes are given only for firm matches. A clone size is listed for some rows: how often the clone was seen (once, few, many), or a class if it is expanded.

V gene: TRBV4-1
CDR3 length: 13
clone size: many
J gene: TRBJ1-2
D gene: NA
CDR3 protein: CASSQGPGSGYTF
CDR3 DNA: TGCGCCAGCAGCCAAGGGCCAGGCAGCGGCTACACCTTC

V gene: TRBV7-9
CDR3 length: 13
clone size: few
J gene: TRBJ1-1
D gene: NA
CDR3 protein: CASSFRSFAEAFF
CDR3 DNA: TGTGCCAGCAGCTTTAGGAGTTTCGCTGAAGCTTTCTTT

V gene: TRBV7-7
CDR3 length: 17
clone size: many
J gene: TRBJ1-1
D gene: TRBD1
CDR3 protein: CASRPLGDRALNTEAFF
CDR3 DNA: TGTGCCAGCAGACCCCTGGGGGACAGGGCTTTGAACACTGAAGCTTTCTTT

V gene: TRBV2
CDR3 length: 14
clone size: NA
J gene: TRBJ2-2
D gene: NA
CDR3 protein: CASRSDDATGELFF
CDR3 DNA: TGTGCCAGCAGATCGGACGACGCCACCGGGGAGCTGTTTTTT

V gene: TRBV20-1
CDR3 length: 13
clone size: NA
J gene: TRBJ2-3
D gene: NA
CDR3 protein: CSAQRRFTDTQYF
CDR3 DNA: TGCAGTGCTCAGAGACGCTTCACAGATACGCAGTATTTT

V gene: TRBV28
CDR3 length: 15
clone size: few
J gene: TRBJ2-2
D gene: TRBD1
CDR3 protein: CASSADRVLAGELFF
CDR3 DNA: TGTGCCAGCAGCGCGGACAGGGTTTTAGCCGGGGAGCTGTTTTTT

V gene: TRBV12-3/TRBV12-4
CDR3 length: 13
clone size: NA
J gene: TRBJ2-2
D gene: NA
CDR3 protein: CATNRDGTGELFF
CDR3 DNA: TGTGCCACCAACAGGGATGGGACCGGGGAGCTGTTTTTT

V gene: TRBV12-3/TRBV12-4
CDR3 length: 10
clone size: many
J gene: TRBJ2-1
D gene: NA
CDR3 protein: CASKGGEQFF
CDR3 DNA: TGTGCCAGCAAGGGCGGTGAGCAGTTCTTC

V gene: TRBV20-1
CDR3 length: 12
clone size: many
J gene: TRBJ2-7
D gene: TRBD1
CDR3 protein: CSARTQGYEQYF
CDR3 DNA: TGCAGTGCTAGAACACAGGGGTACGAGCAGTACTTC

V gene: TRBV11-2
CDR3 length: 18
clone size: few
J gene: TRBJ1-1
D gene: NA
CDR3 protein: CASSLGKRVLAGGTEAFF
CDR3 DNA: TGTGCCAGCAGCTTAGGTAAAAGAGTTCTGGCGGGGGGCACTGAAGCTTTCTTT

V gene: TRBV15
CDR3 length: 17
clone size: many
J gene: TRBJ1-1
D gene: NA
CDR3 protein: CATSREVMVGQNTEAFF
CDR3 DNA: TGTGCCACCAGCAGAGAGGTGATGGTCGGGCAGAACACTGAAGCTTTCTTT

V gene: TRBV9
CDR3 length: 13
clone size: few
J gene: TRBJ2-4
D gene: NA
CDR3 protein: CASSKTNRDGLDF
CDR3 DNA: TGTGCCAGCAGCAAGACAAATCGGGACGGCTTAGACTTC

V gene: TRBV10-2
CDR3 length: 13
clone size: many
J gene: TRBJ2-7
D gene: NA
CDR3 protein: CASRRDPSREQYF
CDR3 DNA: TGCGCCAGTCGCCGGGACCCAAGTCGGGAGCAGTACTTC

V gene: TRBV6-5
CDR3 length: 16
clone size: many
J gene: TRBJ2-3
D gene: NA
CDR3 protein: CASSYSNRIDAGTQYF
CDR3 DNA: TGTGCCAGCAGTTACTCGAACAGGATCGACGCCGGTACGCAGTATTTT

V gene: TRBV27
CDR3 length: 17
clone size: many
J gene: TRBJ2-1
D gene: NA
CDR3 protein: CASSSPFSSGERNEQFF
CDR3 DNA: TGTGCCAGCAGTTCCCCCTTTTCGTCGGGGGAGCGAAATGAGCAGTTCTTC

V gene: TRBV20-1
CDR3 length: 15
clone size: NA
J gene: TRBJ1-4
D gene: NA
CDR3 protein: CSARGPGVSNEKLFF
CDR3 DNA: TGCAGTGCTAGAGGACCAGGGGTATCTAATGAAAAACTGTTTTTT

V gene: TRBV6-1
CDR3 length: 14
clone size: NA
J gene: TRBJ2-5
D gene: TRBD1
CDR3 protein: CASNTGTEQETQYF
CDR3 DNA: TGTGCCAGCAACACCGGGACAGAACAAGAGACCCAGTACTTC

V gene: TRBV10-3
CDR3 length: 14
clone size: many
J gene: TRBJ2-5
D gene: NA
CDR3 protein: CAIRAGWDQETQYF
CDR3 DNA: TGTGCCATCAGGGCAGGGTGGGATCAAGAGACCCAGTACTTC

V gene: TRBV24-1
CDR3 length: 15
clone size: many
J gene: TRBJ1-6
D gene: TRBD1
CDR3 protein: CATTYRQGNNSPLHF
CDR3 DNA: TGTGCCACTACTTACAGACAGGGGAATAATTCACCCCTCCACTTT

V gene: TRBV5-1
CDR3 length: 13
clone size: many
J gene: TRBJ2-1
D gene: NA
CDR3 protein: CASSLGTYNEQFF
CDR3 DNA: TGCGCCAGCAGCTTGGGAACCTACAATGAGCAGTTCTTC

V gene: TRBV29-1
CDR3 length: 12
clone size: NA
J gene: TRBJ2-7
D gene: NA
CDR3 protein: CSVGNTHYEQYF
CDR3 DNA: TGCAGCGTTGGTAACACGCACTACGAGCAGTACTTC

V gene: TRBV7-2
CDR3 length: 15
clone size: few
J gene: TRBJ2-7
D gene: NA
CDR3 protein: CASSLGDSGTYEQYF
CDR3 DNA: TGTGCCAGCAGCTTAGGGGACTCGGGGACCTACGAGCAGTACTTC

V gene: TRBV29-1
CDR3 length: 13
clone size: NA
J gene: TRBJ1-2
D gene: NA
CDR3 protein: CSVVPAGGIGYTF
CDR3 DNA: TGCAGCGTTGTTCCTGCGGGGGGGATAGGCTACACCTTC

V gene: TRBV28
CDR3 length: 17
clone size: many
J gene: TRBJ2-3
D gene: NA
CDR3 protein: CASSPLGEGPNTDTQYF
CDR3 DNA: TGTGCCAGCAGTCCCCTCGGTGAGGGGCCCAACACAGATACGCAGTATTTT

V gene: TRBV12-3/TRBV12-4
CDR3 length: 13
clone size: many
J gene: TRBJ1-5
D gene: NA
CDR3 protein: CASSPTRNQPQHF
CDR3 DNA: TGTGCCAGCAGTCCTACAAGAAATCAGCCCCAGCATTTT

V gene: TRBV10-3
CDR3 length: 16
clone size: few
J gene: TRBJ1-3
D gene: NA
CDR3 protein: CAISELEDFSGNTIYF
CDR3 DNA: TGTGCCATCAGTGAGTTGGAGGATTTCTCTGGAAACACCATATATTTT

V gene: TRBV5-1
CDR3 length: 16
clone size: many
J gene: TRBJ2-2
D gene: TRBD2
CDR3 protein: CASSARLAGAAGELFF
CDR3 DNA: TGCGCCAGCAGCGCAAGACTAGCGGGAGCCGCCGGGGAGCTGTTTTTT

V gene: TRBV20-1
CDR3 length: 11
clone size: many
J gene: TRBJ2-1
D gene: NA
CDR3 protein: CSARDQREQFF
CDR3 DNA: TGCAGTGCTAGAGATCAGAGGGAGCAGTTCTTC

V gene: TRBV7-8
CDR3 length: 14
clone size: many
J gene: TRBJ2-3
D gene: TRBD2
CDR3 protein: CASLMGGSTDTQYF
CDR3 DNA: TGTGCCAGCCTGATGGGGGGGAGCACAGATACGCAGTATTTT

V gene: TRBV20-1
CDR3 length: 14
clone size: few
J gene: TRBJ2-3
D gene: TRBD2
CDR3 protein: CSAQLAGEADTQYF
CDR3 DNA: TGCAGTGCGCAACTAGCGGGGGAAGCGGATACGCAGTATTTT

V gene: TRBV19
CDR3 length: 15
clone size: NA
J gene: TRBJ1-1
D gene: NA
CDR3 protein: CASSIGVHKVGEAFF
CDR3 DNA: TGTGCCAGTAGTATTGGGGTTCACAAGGTTGGTGAAGCTTTCTTT

V gene: TRBV28
CDR3 length: 16
clone size: NA
J gene: TRBJ2-6
D gene: NA
CDR3 protein: CASRRQPSSGANVLTF
CDR3 DNA: TGTGCCAGCAGGCGACAGCCTAGCTCTGGGGCCAACGTCCTGACTTTC

V gene: TRBV3-1
CDR3 length: 15
clone size: many
J gene: TRBJ1-5
D gene: TRBD1
CDR3 protein: CASTADRAVDQPQHF
CDR3 DNA: TGTGCCAGCACTGCGGACAGGGCCGTAGATCAGCCCCAGCATTTT

V gene: TRBV28
CDR3 length: 12
clone size: few
J gene: TRBJ1-6
D gene: NA
CDR3 protein: CASSDSISPLHF
CDR3 DNA: TGTGCCAGCAGTGACTCGATCTCACCCCTCCACTTT

V gene: TRBV7-8
CDR3 length: 14
clone size: many
J gene: TRBJ2-7
D gene: TRBD1
CDR3 protein: CASRSGTGSYEQYF
CDR3 DNA: TGTGCCAGCAGGTCCGGGACAGGTTCCTACGAGCAGTACTTC

V gene: TRBV7-8
CDR3 length: 15
clone size: many
J gene: TRBJ2-7
D gene: TRBD2
CDR3 protein: CASSWTSGGTYEQYF
CDR3 DNA: TGTGCCAGCAGCTGGACTAGCGGGGGGACCTACGAGCAGTACTTC

V gene: TRBV7-8
CDR3 length: 18
clone size: NA
J gene: TRBJ1-5
D gene: NA
CDR3 protein: CASSPSPRTQAPNQPQHF
CDR3 DNA: TGTGCCAGCAGCCCTTCGCCGAGAACTCAGGCCCCCAATCAGCCCCAGCATTTT

V gene: TRBV5-5
CDR3 length: 17
clone size: many
J gene: TRBJ2-2
D gene: NA
CDR3 protein: CASTLGIQTINTGELFF
CDR3 DNA: TGTGCCAGCACCCTTGGTATACAGACAATAAACACCGGGGAGCTGTTTTTT

V gene: TRBV5-1
CDR3 length: 14
clone size: many
J gene: TRBJ2-7
D gene: NA
CDR3 protein: CASSSQGGSYEQYF
CDR3 DNA: TGCGCCAGCAGCTCGCAGGGGGGCTCCTACGAGCAGTACTTC

V gene: TRBV20-1
CDR3 length: 18
clone size: few
J gene: TRBJ2-1
D gene: TRBD2
CDR3 protein: CSARDSLRLAEIYNEQFF
CDR3 DNA: TGCAGTGCTAGAGATTCACTTCGACTAGCGGAGATCTACAATGAGCAGTTCTTC

V gene: TRBV18
CDR3 length: 14
clone size: many
J gene: TRBJ2-4
D gene: TRBD2
CDR3 protein: CASSPSGGRNIQYF
CDR3 DNA: TGTGCCAGCTCACCTTCGGGAGGCCGAAACATTCAGTACTTC

V gene: TRBV4-1
CDR3 length: 13
clone size: NA
J gene: TRBJ2-7
D gene: TRBD1
CDR3 protein: CASSQGQGTEQYF
CDR3 DNA: TGCGCCAGCAGCCAAGGACAGGGAACCGAGCAGTACTTC

V gene: TRBV4-2
CDR3 length: 16
clone size: NA
J gene: TRBJ1-2
D gene: NA
CDR3 protein: CASSHTSRGANYGYTF
CDR3 DNA: TGTGCCAGCAGCCATACATCGCGCGGAGCTAACTATGGCTACACCTTC

V gene: TRBV6-1
CDR3 length: 15
clone size: NA
J gene: TRBJ2-2
D gene: TRBD2
CDR3 protein: CASSNGLAYTGELFF
CDR3 DNA: TGTGCCAGCAGCAACGGACTAGCATACACCGGGGAGCTGTTTTTT

V gene: TRBV5-1
CDR3 length: 13
clone size: many
J gene: TRBJ1-2
D gene: NA
CDR3 protein: CASSLVIGNGYTF
CDR3 DNA: TGCGCCAGCAGCTTGGTGATCGGAAATGGCTACACCTTC

V gene: TRBV20-1
CDR3 length: 13
clone size: NA
J gene: TRBJ2-1
D gene: NA
CDR3 protein: CSAREDAYNEQFF
CDR3 DNA: TGCAGTGCCCGAGAAGACGCCTACAATGAGCAGTTCTTC

V gene: TRBV5-1
CDR3 length: 18
clone size: few
J gene: TRBJ2-3
D gene: NA
CDR3 protein: CASSFPRGPGLLRDTQYF
CDR3 DNA: TGCGCCAGCAGCTTCCCCCGGGGACCGGGACTCCTAAGGGATACGCAGTATTTT

V gene: TRBV20-1
CDR3 length: 12
clone size: many
J gene: TRBJ2-2
D gene: NA
CDR3 protein: CSVSPNTGELFF
CDR3 DNA: TGCAGTGTATCCCCGAACACCGGGGAGCTGTTTTTT

V gene: TRBV7-8
CDR3 length: 16
clone size: many
J gene: TRBJ2-1
D gene: TRBD2
CDR3 protein: CASSLAQGLAPNEQFF
CDR3 DNA: TGTGCCAGCAGCTTAGCTCAGGGACTAGCGCCTAATGAGCAGTTCTTC

V gene: TRBV5-1
CDR3 length: 14
clone size: many
J gene: TRBJ1-2
D gene: NA
CDR3 protein: CASSLESLGYGYTF
CDR3 DNA: TGCGCCAGCAGCTTGGAGTCACTTGGATATGGCTACACCTTC

V gene: TRBV12-3/TRBV12-4
CDR3 length: 14
clone size: many
J gene: TRBJ1-4
D gene: NA
CDR3 protein: CASSLTAVNEKLFF
CDR3 DNA: TGTGCCAGCAGTTTAACGGCAGTTAATGAAAAACTGTTTTTT